This T cell receptor (beta chain) was identified in a study of T cell changes during pregnancy in multiple sclerosis. Profiled with immunoSEQ multiplex PCR; TCRdb holds only in-frame clones, not every one. The table lists some 100,000 clones, 85% to 95% of them singletons. With 0 bases removed from V and 4 bases from J, the gap between germline ends came to 9 bases. The germline V gene has CDR1 KGHSH and CDR2 LQKENI. The CDR3 has 14 residues. The source was peripheral blood, collected in the second trimester of pregnancy. The V and J genes are TRBV18 and TRBJ1-1; D uncertain. The receptor comes from a female donor with multiple sclerosis, enrolled in a pregnancy study. The CDR3 DNA is TGTGCCAGCTCACCACCGGGCGGAGGCACTGAAGCTTTCTTT. Protein sequence: CASSPPGGGTEAFF.